This T cell receptor (beta chain) was observed in a study of blood T cell repertoires in COVID-19. Study-wide background: Samples came from the United States, Italy and Spain, spanning acute and convalescent COVID-19. T cells, B-cell-depleted T cells, or PBMCs provided the cDNA or gDNA that served as material.

Original analysis: Amplified reference gene primers provided the basis for estimating nucleated cell counts. Using immunoSEQ multiplex PCR, the repertoire was profiled, and TCRdb retains in-frame clones only, with some absent. That table gives V, J and clone size, and the DNA gave D and trimming. This table has about 190,000 clones, 80% to 90% appearing once. The CDR3 is 11 residues long. The germline V gene has CDR1 DFQATT and CDR2 SNEGSKA (reference sequence). The V end was cut by 6 bases, the J end by 5 bases, with 11 bases between. The V call is TRBV20-1, the J call TRBJ2-7; D is perhaps TRBD2 (7 bases). The TCR comes from a man younger than 40 with acute or convalescent COVID-19. Material: peripheral blood. CDR3 sequence: CSAPRGHEQYF. As DNA, the CDR3 is TGCAGTGCCCCGCGGGGGCACGAGCAGTACTTC.